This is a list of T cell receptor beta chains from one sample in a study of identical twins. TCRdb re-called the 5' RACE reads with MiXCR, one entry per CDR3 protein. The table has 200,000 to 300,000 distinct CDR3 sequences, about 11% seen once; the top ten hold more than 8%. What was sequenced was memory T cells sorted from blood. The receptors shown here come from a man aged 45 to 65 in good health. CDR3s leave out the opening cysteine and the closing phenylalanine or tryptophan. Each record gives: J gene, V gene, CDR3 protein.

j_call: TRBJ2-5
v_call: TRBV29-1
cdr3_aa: SITGASGGESQETQY

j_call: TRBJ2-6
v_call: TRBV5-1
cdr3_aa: ASSPGPSGANVLT

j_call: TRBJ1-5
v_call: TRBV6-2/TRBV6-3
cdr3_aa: ASSYASRKRQPQH

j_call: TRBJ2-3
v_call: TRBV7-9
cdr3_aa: ASRITDTQY

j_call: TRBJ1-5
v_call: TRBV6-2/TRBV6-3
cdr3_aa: ASRGDSYSNQPQH

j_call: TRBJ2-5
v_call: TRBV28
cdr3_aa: ASSFLASGQETQY

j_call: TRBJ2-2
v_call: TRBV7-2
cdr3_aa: ASRPTSGGAGGELF

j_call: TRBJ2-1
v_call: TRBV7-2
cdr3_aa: ASSFPSGAYEQF

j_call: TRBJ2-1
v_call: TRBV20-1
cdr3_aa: SARDPFDPRNEQF

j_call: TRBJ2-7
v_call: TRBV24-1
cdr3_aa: ATSDKTGTGDGLRQY

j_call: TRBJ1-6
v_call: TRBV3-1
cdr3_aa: ASSQGPPGTYNSPLH

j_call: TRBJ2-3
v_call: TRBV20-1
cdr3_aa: SAPRGGARTDTQY

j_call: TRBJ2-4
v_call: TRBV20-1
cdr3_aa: SARDVGPKNIQY

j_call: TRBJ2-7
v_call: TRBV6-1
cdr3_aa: ASSEWRGGKGEQY

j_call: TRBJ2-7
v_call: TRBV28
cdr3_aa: ASSFGGLSYEQY

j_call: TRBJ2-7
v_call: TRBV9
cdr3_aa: ASSVGAGGLAGAHEQY

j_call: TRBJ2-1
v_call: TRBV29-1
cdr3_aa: SVDLTGTGVYGEQF

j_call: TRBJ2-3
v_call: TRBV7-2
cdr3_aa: ASSPSYRGGTDTQY

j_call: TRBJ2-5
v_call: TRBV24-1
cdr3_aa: ATSDLRGETQY

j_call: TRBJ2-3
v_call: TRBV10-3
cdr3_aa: AISLQADTQY

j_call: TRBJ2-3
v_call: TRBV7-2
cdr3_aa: ASSQPDTQY

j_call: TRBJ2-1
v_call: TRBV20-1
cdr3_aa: SAVAGGPSYNEQF

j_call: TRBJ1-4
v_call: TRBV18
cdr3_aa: ASSPLDGEKLF